This T cell receptor beta chain was profiled in a study of response to subunit inactivated influenza vaccine. TCRdb reprocessed the RT-PCR reads with MiXCR, giving one entry per CDR3 protein. The table has about 520,000 distinct CDR3 sequences, over 9.5% seen once. This clonotype was seen more than once but under ten times. Its antigen is undetermined. Study outcomes and limitations: Every seasonal influenza vaccination brings in few new T cells, the authors suggested.

The sequence was obtained from a man in his forties or fifties who received an inactivated influenza vaccine. This specimen was PBMCs from blood, taken around seven weeks after vaccination.

CDR3 nucleotides: TGCGCCAGCAGCTTGATGAGGGGCGAGTCCAATGAGCAGTTCTTC. This encodes CASSLMRGESNEQFF. This chain links TRBV5-1 with TRBJ2-1; D is perhaps TRBD1 or TRBD2 (5 bases each). Germline V gene sequence: CDR1 SGHRS, CDR2 YFSETQ. Trimming removed 1 base from V and 6 bases from J, with 14 bases in between. The CDR3 has 15 amino acids.